The present T cell receptor beta chain was sequenced within a study of blood T cell repertoires in COVID-19. At the level of the study: Sample material is recorded as cDNA or gDNA derived from T cells, B-cell-depleted T cells, or PBMCs.

The trim removed 4 bases at V and 3 bases at J, leaving 4 bases unmatched. The CDR3 has 15 amino acids. Per germline, CDR1 MDHEN and CDR2 SYDVKM. The method was immunoSEQ multiplex PCR; TCRdb's version includes in-frame clones alone and lacks a portion of them. Seen here are 250,000 to 350,000 clones, 70% to 90% observed once, and the top ten hold around 13%. The TCR originated in a woman in her fifties or sixties with acute or convalescent COVID-19. Sequencing input: peripheral blood. The V gene is TRBV28, the J gene TRBJ1-5, with TRBD1 matching over 9 bases. CDR3 sequence reads: CASSSGQGVNQPQHF. The CDR3 nucleotides are TGTGCCAGCAGTTCGGGACAGGGTGTCAATCAGCCCCAGCATTTT.